One T cell receptor (beta chain) is described in this entry. Its antigen is still unknown. Blood was collected once per donor into heparin, averaging approximately 110 mL. This sample was taken from a study of beta chain features in type 1 diabetes. Study-wide background: Summed over all samples, the examined sorted cells came to about 110 million.

Trimming took off 3 bases at V and 0 bases at J, with 4 bases between the two ends. CDR3 size: 14 residues. Germline V gene sequence: CDR1 SGHRS, CDR2 YFSETQ. Whole-study results and caveats: A greater similarity of naive, central memory and Treg TCRB repertoires was seen among patients than among healthy donors. In every one of the four CD4+ subsets, TCRB CDR3s were moderately but significantly shorter in Type 1 diabetes patients.

Investigators reverse transcribed all isolated RNA, so they sequenced expressed TCRB transcripts. For naive, central memory and regulatory T cell samples, reads averaged roughly 3.7 million. TCRdb's table, derived via immunoSEQ multiplex PCR, lists solely in-frame clones and lacks some. The repertoire consists of tens of thousands of clones, with just under 50% occurring once and the leading ten covering 0.7%. V usage is TRBV5-1 and J usage is TRBJ1-6; D is unresolved. Sequencing was carried out using central memory CD4+ T cells from blood. This receptor was taken from a man aged 30-40 years with type 1 diabetes. For the CDR3, the DNA is TGCGCCAGCAGCTCAGTCTCCTATAATTCACCCCTCCACTTT. This codes for CASSSVSYNSPLHF.